Included here is one T cell receptor (beta chain) sequence, with context. The target antigen is unknown. The data originate from a study of cytomegalovirus exposure and HLA in healthy donors. Trimming took 2 bases from V and 6 from J; bases not matched to a gene: 3. CDR1 and CDR2 from the germline V gene are SGHTA and FQGNSA. The CDR3 has 14 amino acids. It was with 60 Vbeta and 13 Jbeta primers that the PCR ran. Sequenced by immunoSEQ multiplex PCR; TCRdb stores in-frame clones only, minus some. This table has more than 100,000 clones, 77% appearing once. Findings and limits, study-wide: Using a false discovery rate of 0.05, a later analysis showed that approximately 17,000 TCR beta sequences were associated with HLA alleles. Sequencing depth roughly uniform across donors was assumed in presence/absence analyses.

Unrecorded immune exposure was likely among donors, who were nominally healthy when sampled. No CMV serostatus was recorded for this donor. The V gene is TRBV7-2, the J gene TRBJ2-1; 8 bases line up with TRBD2. Source material: PBMCs. The receptor comes from a human donor in good health. The CDR3 DNA reads as TGTGCCAGCAGCTTAACTAGCGGCCTCAATGAGCAGTTCTTC. Translation gives CASSLTSGLNEQFF.